The following is a T cell receptor (beta chain) sequence with its context. The V gene lost 8 bases and the J gene lost 4 bases, with 17 bases spanning the gap. The CDR3 spans 15 residues. CDR1 MNHEY and CDR2 SMNVEV come from the germline V gene (reference sequence). Participants had their cohort set by participant-reported clinical history. The data were taken from a study of blood T cell repertoires in COVID-19. Study at large: COVID-19 samples from acute and convalescent phases originated in the United States, Italy and Spain. Sources were T cells, B-cell-depleted T cells, or PBMCs; the material itself was cDNA or gDNA.

Original processing methods: The assay estimated nucleated cells by amplifying reference gene primers. TCRdb keeps only in-frame clones here, not all; method: immunoSEQ multiplex PCR. The V and J calls and the clone size are those of that table, but D and trimming were determined from the DNA. The sample includes 490,000 or so clones, roughly nine tenths seen only once; the top ten take under 9.5%. The V gene is TRBV27, the J gene TRBJ2-2; maybe TRBD1 (6 bases). Sequencing was performed on PBMCs or T cells enriched from blood (not recorded which). The source is an older woman who had recovered from COVID-19. This CDR3 reads CASSSGAIGTGELFF. DNA for the CDR3: TGTGCCAGCTCTTCAGGGGCTATTGGCACCGGGGAGCTGTTTTTT.